The source of this T cell receptor beta chain is a study of breast tumors, draining lymph nodes, adjacent tissues. Samples came from axillary lymph nodes draining the breast cancer. One entry per CDR3 protein results from TCRdb running MiXCR on the multiplex PCR reads. The data contain around 230,000 distinct CDR3 sequences, 34% of them seen just once; the ten biggest clones take up approximately 4%. This clonotype appeared many times. The antigen is unknown. The CDR3 is 14 residues long. The germline V gene has CDR1 SGHRS and CDR2 YFSETQ. Trimming cost V 0 bases and J 3 bases, with 10 bases left between them. Study-wide points: Luminal-like breast cancer showed significantly greater tumor-nontumor repertoire similarity than basal-like breast cancer did.

Sequencing input: axillary lymph node tissue. The TCR comes from a female donor with breast cancer. Some clones in this sample may be carry-over from other donors' samples. This chain links TRBV5-1 with TRBJ2-7, with unresolved D. CDR3 in amino acids: CASSLVGRNYEQYF. The DNA of the CDR3 is TGCGCCAGCAGCTTGGTAGGCAGGAACTACGAGCAGTACTTC.